This TCR beta chain was sequenced during a study of blood T cell repertoires in COVID-19. For the study at large: T cells, B-cell-depleted T cells, or PBMCs supplied cDNA or gDNA.

Deletions cut 6 bases from V and 4 bases from J, with 10 bases between. Per the germline V gene, CDR1 is MNHNY and CDR2 is SVGAGI (reference sequence). The CDR3 has 13 amino acids. This clone was counted once. In the original analysis: Estimates of nucleated cell counts were drawn from the amplification of reference gene primers. Assay used: immunoSEQ multiplex PCR; TCRdb lists only in-frame clones, some missing. Clone size and V and J calls were adopted from that table, with D and trimming inferred from the DNA. Here the sample spans more than 150,000 clones, 80% to 90% being singletons. Adults between about 18 and 95 years of age took part from 24 US areas. Cohort placement rested on clinical history that participants reported themselves.

Material for sequencing was PBMCs or T cells enriched from blood (not recorded which). This TCR derives from a man aged 35-49 years who had recovered from COVID-19. This chain joins TRBV6-6 and TRBJ2-1; D possibly corresponds to TRBD1 (6 bases). For the CDR3, the DNA is TGTGCCAGCAGCTCTGGACAGTACAATGAGCAGTTCTTC. It encodes CASSSGQYNEQFF.